The following is a T cell receptor beta chain sequence with its context. These data are taken from a study of early T cells in non-severe SARS-CoV-2 infection. TCRdb reprocessed the 5' RACE reads with MiXCR, giving one entry per CDR3 protein. Of around 71,000 distinct CDR3 sequences in the sample, more than 8.5% were seen once. Sequenced material: whole blood, taken at baseline. This TCR was recovered from an adult who was a healthcare worker with PCR-confirmed SARS-CoV-2 infection or an uninfected control (not recorded which).

Written as DNA, the CDR3 is TGTGCCAGCAGTTTGCCGGGACTAGCGGACAATGAGCAGTTCTTC. Translating it yields CASSLPGLADNEQFF. V usage is TRBV28 and J usage is TRBJ2-1, with 11 bases matching TRBD2. This CDR3 is built from 15 residues. Per the germline V gene, CDR1 is MDHEN and CDR2 is SYDVKM. The V segment lost 3 bases and the J segment 5 bases; nucleotides outside the gene matches: 3.